This T cell receptor (beta chain) was captured by sequencing in a study of T-cell memory formation after mild COVID-19 (dated by TCRdb to the early 2020s). Regarding the research as a whole: TCR sequence clusters from the two donors were found to be largely donor specific. In a couple of donors, T-cell clones that expanded and contracted after mild COVID-19 were followed by sequencing TCRalpha and TCRbeta repertoires longitudinally. Two young, previously healthy adult volunteers made up the cohort, one male and one female. On the study overall, not on this receptor specifically: Some responding clones were found in pre-infection memory, which suggests that pre-existing cross-reactive memory T cells took part in the SARS-CoV-2 response. Whether the second-wave clones peaking on day 37 were SARS-CoV-2 specific was not confirmed. The study included only a couple of mild cases, and larger cohorts that include severe cases with pre-infection samples were judged to be necessary. Clones contracting from day 15 to 85 had balanced CD4/CD8 phenotypes, while a second wave expanding from day 15 to 37 was biased towards CD4+. Contracting CD4+ clones appeared mostly in the CM and EM memory subsets, whereas CD8+ clones were enriched in EMRA.

The CDR3 starts with the cysteine, ends with the phenylalanine, and has 12 residues. Of all the DNA, just the CDR3 is kept, 36 bases in frame from base 1. Cut back by 6 bases and 4 bases, the V and J ends lie 12 bases apart. Via the germline V gene (reference sequence), CDR1 is DFQATT and CDR2 SNEGSKA. Concerning this clonotype itself: This clone's antigen is unknown. No base quality values were provided; no much bigger clone lies one nucleotide off.

Ficoll-Paque density gradient centrifugation was the method used to isolate PBMCs. Sequencing instrument: Illumina NovaSeq 6000. TCRalpha and TCRbeta cDNA libraries were constructed by 5'RACE with constant-segment primers, with sample barcodes and unique molecular identifiers being introduced. Trizol reagent was used to extract RNA from every sample. Amplification of the libraries took two PCR steps, and the second step added a second sample barcode plus Illumina TruSeq adapters. The libraries were sequenced on an Illumina NovaSeq using 2 x 150 bp paired-end reads. For the original study's pipeline: Reads were demultiplexed and collapsed into UMI-guided consensus sequences with migec v1.2.7. Using mixcr v2.1.11, UMI consensuses were aligned to TRA and TRB V and J templates and then assembled into clonotypes. Clonotypes were classified as expanded or contracted when called significant by both edgeR and NoisET, with noise models trained on biological replicates. edgeR calls used a false discovery rate-adjusted p below 0.01 and a log2 fold-change threshold of 1. As an exploratory analysis of dynamics, max-normalized trajectories of the 1000 most abundant clonotypes were examined with PCA combined with hierarchical clustering. Separately sequenced CD4+ and CD8+ repertoires were used to assign a CD4 or CD8 phenotype to each responding clone. TCRdb redid the processing of the public reads, applying fastp at Q25 and MiXCR, and retained in-frame beta chains. CDR3 protein sequences are deduplicated, and each keeps its most common genes and DNA. The V and J calls were determined by TCRdb, not by the authors. Counted in this sample were 400,000 or so distinct CDR3 sequences; roughly 21% of them appeared once. Clones ranked in the top ten supply 12% of the sample.

The chain is assembled from TRBV20-1 and TRBJ1-2; TRBD1 is possibly the D segment (5 matching bases). Sequencing was performed on PBMCs or a T cell subset sorted from them (not recorded which). This receptor was taken from an adult woman who had mild COVID-19 (a few samples of this study predate the infection). The sample titles of this study are shuffled in the database, so cell type and time point are left out; the donor was told from shared clones. This receptor has the CDR3 CSARRGVYGYTF. The nucleotides are TGCAGTGCCCGCCGGGGGGTCTATGGCTACACCTTC.